The source of this TCR beta chain is a study of blood T cell repertoires in COVID-19. At the level of the study: COVID-19 samples collected from the United States, Italy and Spain covered acute and convalescent phases. In each case, the material was cDNA or gDNA derived from T cells, B-cell-depleted T cells, or PBMCs.

This clone was seen just once. Seattle-derived patients entered the study during active infection and were followed longitudinally. V shed 7 bases, J shed 5 bases, and the junction held 3 bases outside the gene matches. This CDR3 is built from 12 residues. CDR1 and CDR2 (germline): SNHLY, FYNNEI. In the original workflow: Quantification of nucleated cells was approximated via reference gene primer amplification. The protocol was immunoSEQ multiplex PCR, while the TCRdb copy is restricted to in-frame clones and leaves out a portion. That table gives V, J and clone size, and the DNA gave D and trimming. The repertoire holds roughly 500,000 clones, approximately 89% seen once, with around 0.92% in the top ten.

Sequencing was performed on peripheral blood. The V gene is TRBV2, the J gene TRBJ2-5, with 8 positions matching TRBD1. This clonotype was sampled from a man aged 18 to 35 with COVID-19, enrolled during active disease. DNA for the CDR3: TGTGCCAGCAAGGACAGGGACGAGACCCAGTACTTC. It encodes CASKDRDETQYF.